These T cell receptor beta chains were read from a single sample in a study of T cells in Graves' hyperthyroidism and ophthalmopathy. TCRdb used MiXCR to reprocess the multiplex PCR reads, holding one entry per CDR3 protein. This repertoire shows about 550,000 distinct CDR3 sequences, around 21% found once; its top ten account for around a quarter. Source material: blood. The origin of the receptors is a man between 18 and 29 years old with Graves' hyperthyroidism. Each CDR3 is given with its conserved first and last residue. The order of the fields is V gene, D gene, J gene, clone size, CDR3 protein, CDR3 DNA. A D gene is named only where the DNA matches it firmly. Size values are once, few and many counts, or a class for expanded clones, and some rows have none.

>TRBV27|TRBD2|TRBJ2-5|many
CASSPSRLAGIFPETQYF
TGTGCCAGCAGTCCTTCTCGACTAGCGGGGATCTTCCCAGAGACCCAGTACTTC
>TRBV6-1|TRBD1|TRBJ1-6|-
CASSPGQGRSPLHF
TGTGCCAGCAGCCCCGGACAGGGAAGGTCACCCCTCCACTTT
>TRBV20-1|-|TRBJ1-1|-
CSARAGGTEAFF
TGCAGTGCAAGGGCCGGGGGCACTGAAGCTTTCTTT
>TRBV12-5|TRBD1|TRBJ2-2|-
CASGLVAGGYTGELFF
TGTGCTAGTGGTTTGGTTGCAGGGGGATACACCGGGGAGCTGTTTTTT
>TRBV28|TRBD2|TRBJ2-7|many
CASSLFGGEYEQYF
TGTGCCAGCAGTTTATTCGGGGGGGAGTACGAGCAGTACTTC
>TRBV6-1|-|TRBJ2-5|many
CASSPRGETQYF
TGTGCCAGCAGCCCGCGAGGAGAGACCCAGTACTTC
>TRBV29-1|-|TRBJ2-5|-
CSVEAPIPGTQYF
TGCAGCGTTGAAGCCCCGATCCCCGGGACCCAGTACTTC
>TRBV28|TRBD1|TRBJ1-5|many
CASSLLPGQSPYGPQHF
TGTGCCAGCAGTTTACTCCCGGGACAGAGCCCGTACGGGCCCCAGCATTTT
>TRBV12-3/TRBV12-4|-|TRBJ2-5|many
CASSSTGTGRETQYF
TGTGCCAGCAGCTCCACCGGGACCGGCAGGGAGACCCAGTACTTC
>TRBV30|TRBD1|TRBJ2-5|-
CAWSIGQGETQYF
TGTGCCTGGAGTATAGGACAGGGTGAGACCCAGTACTTC
>TRBV12-3/TRBV12-4|TRBD1|TRBJ1-1|many
CASSPRQGGRNTEAFF
TGTGCCAGCAGCCCTAGACAGGGCGGGCGAAACACTGAAGCTTTCTTT
>TRBV5-1|-|TRBJ1-1|many
CASSLALPGSAAFF
TGCGCCAGCAGCTTGGCCCTTCCAGGGTCGGCAGCTTTCTTT
>TRBV4-1|-|TRBJ2-7|-
CASSPAGGRSYEQYF
TGCGCCAGCAGCCCTGCTGGAGGACGATCCTACGAGCAGTACTTC
>TRBV27|TRBD2|TRBJ2-2|-
CASGAVGGAIGELFF
TGTGCCAGCGGGGCGGTCGGGGGGGCCATCGGGGAGCTGTTTTTT
>TRBV6-2/TRBV6-3|-|TRBJ1-5|-
CASRRIQGVNQPQHF
TGTGCCAGCAGGCGGATCCAGGGCGTCAATCAGCCCCAGCATTTT
>TRBV30|-|TRBJ2-7|few
CAWDGDSTYEQYF
TGTGCCTGGGACGGGGACTCCACTTACGAGCAGTACTTC
>TRBV12-3/TRBV12-4|TRBD1|TRBJ1-1|-
CASSFSGQRNTEAFF
TGTGCCAGCAGTTTCTCGGGACAGCGGAACACTGAAGCTTTCTTT
>TRBV28|-|TRBJ2-4|-
CASSEGVAKNIQYF
TGTGCCAGCAGCGAAGGGGTAGCCAAAAACATTCAGTACTTC
>TRBV28|-|TRBJ2-7|many
CASSLVRPGQDEQYF
TGTGCCAGCAGTTTAGTCCGGCCAGGGCAAGACGAGCAGTACTTC
>TRBV27|-|TRBJ2-7|-
CASSLDQRYEQYF
TGTGCCAGCAGTTTAGATCAACGCTACGAGCAGTACTTC
>TRBV7-2|TRBD2|TRBJ2-7|few
CASSMTSGSRGQYF
TGTGCCAGCAGCATGACTAGCGGCTCGCGTGGGCAGTACTTC
>TRBV12-3/TRBV12-4|-|TRBJ2-2|-
CATMENTGELFF
TGTGCCACCATGGAGAACACCGGGGAGCTGTTTTTT
>TRBV28|TRBD1|TRBJ2-5|few
CASSLSPGTAFQETQYF
TGTGCCAGCAGTTTATCTCCCGGGACAGCCTTCCAAGAGACCCAGTACTTC
>TRBV3-1|-|TRBJ2-7|few
CASSQFLGSYEQYF
TGTGCCAGCAGCCAATTTCTGGGCTCCTACGAGCAGTACTTC
>TRBV28|-|TRBJ1-2|many
CASSWGVDGYTF
TGTGCCAGCAGTTGGGGGGTTGATGGCTACACCTTC
>TRBV30|-|TRBJ1-1|few
CACAPMNTEAFF
TGTGCCTGCGCCCCGATGAACACTGAAGCTTTCTTT
>TRBV7-3|TRBD1|TRBJ1-1|many
CASSETGMNTEAFF
TGTGCCAGCAGCGAGACAGGGATGAACACTGAAGCTTTCTTT
>TRBV20-1|-|TRBJ2-7|many
CSAREGASSYEQYF
TGCAGTGCGCGAGAGGGCGCTAGCTCCTACGAGCAGTACTTC
>TRBV12-3/TRBV12-4|TRBD1|TRBJ1-2|-
CASSPHRGRGYGYTF
TGTGCCAGCAGTCCACACAGGGGGCGCGGCTATGGCTACACCTTC
>TRBV6-5|TRBD1|TRBJ1-2|-
CASSYTTGGGYTF
TGTGCCAGCAGTTACACGACAGGGGGGGGCTACACCTTC
>TRBV12-3/TRBV12-4|TRBD1|TRBJ1-1|few
CASSLPQGPEALF
TGTGCCAGCAGTCTGCCACAGGGGCCTGAAGCTCTCTTT
>TRBV6-1|TRBD1|TRBJ1-2|-
CASREIGGLGYTF
TGTGCCAGCAGAGAAATAGGGGGCCTGGGTTACACCTTC
>TRBV11-3|TRBD1|TRBJ1-1|many
CASSFIPQGEGTEAFF
TGTGCCAGCAGCTTTATCCCACAGGGGGAAGGCACTGAAGCTTTCTTT
>TRBV6-2/TRBV6-3|-|TRBJ2-5|many
CASIPRGGETQYF
TGTGCCAGCATCCCTAGGGGTGGGGAGACCCAGTACTTC
>TRBV12-3/TRBV12-4|-|TRBJ1-5|few
CASSLGRVGTQPQHF
TGTGCCAGCAGTTTAGGTCGCGTCGGCACTCAGCCCCAGCATTTT
>TRBV4-1|-|TRBJ2-5|-
CASSQSGYLAETQYF
TGCGCCAGCAGCCAGTCGGGATACCTTGCGGAGACCCAGTACTTC
>TRBV19|-|TRBJ1-2|many
CASSRTWTANYGYTF
TGTGCCAGTAGTAGAACTTGGACAGCAAACTATGGCTACACCTTC
>TRBV30|TRBD1|TRBJ2-7|many
CAWRGQGAYEQYF
TGTGCCTGGAGAGGACAGGGGGCCTACGAGCAGTACTTC
>TRBV7-9|-|TRBJ1-2|few
CASSFAGHYGYTF
TGTGCCAGCAGCTTTGCTGGTCACTATGGCTACACCTTC
>TRBV28|-|TRBJ2-7|-
CASSSRVEQYF
TGTGCCAGCAGTTCTCGGGTCGAGCAGTACTTC
>TRBV13|-|TRBJ1-2|few
CASSLKGGYEGYTF
TGTGCCAGCAGCTTAAAGGGAGGTTATGAGGGCTACACCTTC
>TRBV20-1|TRBD1|TRBJ1-2|-
CSAGTGLNYGYTF
TGCAGTGCCGGGACAGGGTTAAACTATGGCTACACCTTC
>TRBV28|-|TRBJ1-2|-
CASSYWDIPNYGYTF
TGTGCCAGCAGTTACTGGGACATACCTAACTATGGTTACACCTTC
>TRBV5-1|-|TRBJ2-4|once
CASSFFAGYDQYF
TGCGCCAGCAGCTTTTTCGCCGGTTACGATCAGTACTTC
>TRBV20-1|-|TRBJ1-2|many
CSARDQTGNGANYGYTF
TGCAGTGCTAGAGACCAAACAGGGAATGGGGCTAACTATGGCTACACCTTC